This T cell receptor beta chain was sequenced during a study of T cell clonotyping in hematopoietic cell transplantation. For the study at large: Recipients' pretransplant samples followed cytoreduction.

Time point reported: recipient sample about 28 days before transplant, after cytoreduction. Samples: about 28 days before transplant, then days 30, 100 and 180 after. From germline, CDR1 is SQVTM and CDR2 ANQGSEA. The CDR3 is 13 amino acids. J gave up 6 bases and V 7 bases, and 8 bases lay outside the gene matches. Of note for this clone: Its specificity is unknown.

Profiling relied on immunoSEQ multiplex PCR, and the TCRdb table lists in-frame clones only, not all of them. The table records more than 25,000 clones, 60% to 85% of them present only once. Whole-study results and caveats: Few recipient clonotypes overlapped donors; over 95% were de novo at given depth. No sorting was done, leaving CD4 and CD8 contributions mixed.

The sample was peripheral blood mononuclear cells, taken before stem cell transplant. The sequence came from a woman aged 25 to 39 with chronic myeloid leukemia. Some clones in this sample may be carry-over from other donors' samples. The V gene is TRBV29-1, the J gene TRBJ2-2, with 7 nucleotides matching TRBD1. This chain's CDR3 is CSAVRQGSGELFF. In nucleotides, the CDR3 is TGCAGCGCTGTAAGACAGGGCTCCGGGGAGCTGTTTTTT.